The rows below give T cell receptor beta chains drawn from one sample of a study of blood T cell repertoires in COVID-19. Generated by immunoSEQ multiplex PCR, the TCRdb table keeps only in-frame clones and is missing some. The table lists about 170,000 clones, approximately 80% of them singletons, with about 14% in the top ten. The sample comprised peripheral blood. These receptors were collected from a woman between 70 and 85 years old with COVID-19, enrolled during active disease. Each CDR3 is given with its conserved first and last residue. Each record gives: D gene, clone size, J gene, V gene, CDR3 protein, CDR3 DNA. A D gene is named only where the DNA matches it firmly. The listing skips clone size in some rows; elsewhere it reads once, few, many or a size class.

TRBD2	NA	TRBJ2-7	TRBV5-1	CASSLGLAAGSSYEQYF	TGCGCCAGCAGCTTGGGACTAGCGGCGGGGAGCTCCTACGAGCAGTACTTC
TRBD1	NA	TRBJ2-1	TRBV7-3	CASSSRQGDANEQFF	TGTGCCAGCAGCTCTAGACAGGGGGATGCCAATGAGCAGTTCTTC
TRBD1	NA	TRBJ2-1	TRBV18	CASSPWTGVGEGVGEQFF	TGTGCCAGCTCACCCTGGACAGGGGTGGGAGAGGGCGTAGGTGAGCAGTTCTTC
NA	NA	TRBJ1-6	TRBV10-3	CAITSDMYNSPLHF	TGTGCCATCACATCGGACATGTATAATTCACCCCTCCACTTT
TRBD1	NA	TRBJ2-3	TRBV20-1	CSASPGTGAQYF	TGCAGTGCTAGTCCCGGGACAGGAGCGCAGTATTTT
TRBD2	NA	TRBJ2-2	TRBV7-2	CASSTGLAGVMELFF	TGTGCCAGCAGCACGGGACTAGCGGGAGTCATGGAGCTGTTTTTT
TRBD1	once	TRBJ1-1	TRBV25-1	CASRRQGLNTEAFF	TGTGCCAGCAGGCGACAGGGCCTGAACACTGAAGCTTTCTTT
NA	NA	TRBJ1-1	TRBV12-2	CASRLACGERTEAFF	TGTGCAAGTCGCTTAGCCTGCGGGGAGCGCACTGAAGCTTTCTTT
NA	NA	TRBJ1-2	TRBV28	CASSSQGFGYTF	TGTGCCAGCAGTTCACAGGGTTTTGGCTACACCTTC
TRBD1	NA	TRBJ1-3	TRBV6-5	CASVNRGLSGTIYF	TGTGCCAGCGTAAACAGGGGTCTAAGTGGCACCATATATTTT
TRBD1	NA	TRBJ2-3	TRBV4-2	CASSQENRDRGTDTQYF	TGTGCCAGCAGCCAAGAGAACCGGGACAGGGGCACAGATACGCAGTATTTT
TRBD2	NA	TRBJ2-1	TRBV19	CASSPGRGTSENEQFF	TGTGCCAGTAGTCCCGGACGGGGGACTAGCGAAAATGAGCAGTTCTTC
TRBD2	many	TRBJ2-2	TRBV28	CASSFWASGAGELFF	TGTGCCAGCAGTTTCTGGGCTAGCGGGGCCGGGGAGCTGTTTTTT
NA	NA	TRBJ1-5	TRBV18	CASSTSGPDQPQHF	TGTGCCAGCTCTACGAGCGGGCCGGATCAGCCCCAGCATTTT
TRBD1	once	TRBJ1-2	TRBV6-1	CASSESDRVSYGYTF	TGTGCCAGCAGTGAAAGTGACAGGGTCAGCTATGGCTACACCTTC
TRBD1	NA	TRBJ1-2	TRBV2	CASAQGAGYGYTF	TGTGCCAGCGCCCAGGGGGCGGGCTATGGCTACACCTTC
TRBD1	NA	TRBJ2-2	TRBV2	CASTGQQNTGELFF	TGTGCCAGCACGGGACAGCAGAACACCGGGGAGCTGTTTTTT
NA	NA	TRBJ2-3	TRBV14	CASSQVFPGWDTQYF	TGTGCCAGCAGCCAAGTATTTCCAGGGTGGGATACGCAGTATTTT
NA	NA	TRBJ2-1	TRBV20-1	CSASLGGTRLYEQFF	TGCAGTGCTAGTCTCGGCGGGACCCGACTCTATGAGCAGTTCTTC
NA	NA	TRBJ2-7	TRBV10-2	CASSGASYEQYF	TGCGCCAGTAGCGGAGCATCCTACGAGCAGTACTTC
NA	NA	TRBJ1-2	TRBV6-5	CASSYRGRKVGYTF	TGTGCCAGCAGTTATAGGGGCAGAAAAGTGGGCTACACCTTC
TRBD2	NA	TRBJ2-6	TRBV9	CASTLAGGLSSGANVLTF	TGTGCCAGCACCTTAGCGGGGGGACTCTCCTCTGGGGCCAACGTCCTGACTTTC
NA	NA	TRBJ1-3	TRBV10-3	CAISGQLGSGNTIYF	TGTGCCATCAGCGGACAGCTGGGCTCTGGAAACACCATATATTTT
NA	few	TRBJ1-5	TRBV5-6	CASSADRNSNQPQHF	TGTGCCAGCAGCGCCGACAGAAATAGCAATCAGCCCCAGCATTTT
NA	NA	TRBJ1-6	TRBV27	CASSTWTPNNSPLHF	TGTGCCAGCAGTACATGGACACCAAATAATTCACCCCTCCACTTT
NA	NA	TRBJ1-1	TRBV30	CAWSPWRGNTEAFF	TGTGCCTGGAGCCCATGGAGGGGGAACACTGAAGCTTTCTTT
TRBD2	NA	TRBJ2-5	TRBV2	CASKRGGGETQYF	TGTGCCAGCAAGCGGGGCGGCGGGGAGACCCAGTACTTC
NA	NA	TRBJ1-5	TRBV19	CASSMAGLRNQPQHF	TGTGCCAGTAGTATGGCAGGGCTTAGGAATCAGCCCCAGCATTTT
TRBD2	many	TRBJ2-7	TRBV28	CATHGGALLSYEQYF	TGTGCCACCCACGGGGGGGCTCTACTTTCCTACGAGCAGTACTTC
TRBD1	NA	TRBJ2-2	TRBV6-5	CASSYGDRGTGELFF	TGTGCCAGCAGTTACGGAGACAGGGGCACCGGGGAGCTGTTTTTT
TRBD2	NA	TRBJ2-7	TRBV27	CASSLSTSGTYEQYF	TGTGCCAGCAGTTTATCGACTAGCGGGACCTACGAGCAGTACTTC
TRBD1	few	TRBJ2-7	TRBV5-6	CASSQHRDRDSF	TGTGCCAGCAGCCAACACCGGGACAGGGACTCCTTC
TRBD1	NA	TRBJ1-6	TRBV10-3	CAISEGTGVGSPLHF	TGTGCCATCAGTGAAGGGACAGGGGTAGGTTCACCCCTCCACTTT
TRBD2	NA	TRBJ2-3	TRBV4-1	CASSQDGAGGPADTQYF	TGCGCCAGCAGCCAAGATGGGGCGGGAGGGCCGGCAGATACGCAGTATTTT
NA	NA	TRBJ2-1	TRBV3-1/TRBV3-2	CASSRGGNEQFF	TGTGCCAGCAGCAGGGGGGGAAATGAGCAGTTCTTC
TRBD1	NA	TRBJ1-3	TRBV28	CASTPDRTPGNTIYF	TGTGCCAGCACCCCGGACAGGACGCCTGGAAACACCATATATTTT
TRBD1	NA	TRBJ1-1	TRBV9	CASSVDRGGTEAFF	TGTGCCAGCAGCGTAGACAGGGGAGGCACTGAAGCTTTCTTT
TRBD1	once	TRBJ2-3	TRBV6-2/TRBV6-3	CASSYPVTGRFTDTQYF	TGTGCCAGCAGTTACCCCGTGACAGGGCGGTTCACAGATACGCAGTATTTT
NA	NA	TRBJ1-1	TRBV6-5	CASSWFRGMGTEAFF	TGTGCCAGTAGTTGGTTTAGGGGAATGGGCACTGAAGCTTTCTTT
NA	NA	TRBJ2-5	TRBV5-1	CASSLAERETQYF	TGCGCCAGCAGCTTGGCGGAGCGAGAGACCCAGTACTTC
NA	NA	TRBJ2-1	TRBV5-1	CASSLEDGWGPNNEQFF	TGCGCCAGCAGCTTGGAGGATGGTTGGGGGCCGAACAATGAGCAGTTCTTC
TRBD1	NA	TRBJ1-5	TRBV28	CASSLGQGGQPQHF	TGTGCCAGCAGTTTAGGACAGGGAGGACAGCCCCAGCATTTT
TRBD1	NA	TRBJ1-1	TRBV19	CASSLSRGAFF	TGTGCCAGTAGTCTTTCCAGGGGGGCTTTCTTT
NA	NA	TRBJ1-1	TRBV29-1	CSVGGGTEAFF	TGCAGCGTTGGAGGGGGCACTGAAGCTTTCTTT
NA	NA	TRBJ2-7	TRBV15	CATSRDIGPEGHPTYEQYF	TGTGCCACCAGCAGAGATATTGGCCCCGAGGGACACCCGACCTACGAGCAGTACTTC
NA	NA	TRBJ1-2	TRBV6-4	CASSERSGRGYTF	TGTGCCAGCAGTGAAAGGAGTGGGAGAGGCTACACCTTC
NA	few	TRBJ1-5	TRBV7-6	CASSLGAGQPQHF	TGTGCCAGCAGCTTGGGGGCTGGTCAGCCCCAGCATTTT
NA	NA	TRBJ1-1	TRBV28	CASSRALEAFF	TGTGCCAGCAGCAGGGCTTTGGAAGCTTTCTTT
TRBD2	NA	TRBJ2-1	TRBV11-2	CASSLEGGNEQFF	TGTGCCAGCAGCTTGGAGGGAGGGAATGAGCAGTTCTTC